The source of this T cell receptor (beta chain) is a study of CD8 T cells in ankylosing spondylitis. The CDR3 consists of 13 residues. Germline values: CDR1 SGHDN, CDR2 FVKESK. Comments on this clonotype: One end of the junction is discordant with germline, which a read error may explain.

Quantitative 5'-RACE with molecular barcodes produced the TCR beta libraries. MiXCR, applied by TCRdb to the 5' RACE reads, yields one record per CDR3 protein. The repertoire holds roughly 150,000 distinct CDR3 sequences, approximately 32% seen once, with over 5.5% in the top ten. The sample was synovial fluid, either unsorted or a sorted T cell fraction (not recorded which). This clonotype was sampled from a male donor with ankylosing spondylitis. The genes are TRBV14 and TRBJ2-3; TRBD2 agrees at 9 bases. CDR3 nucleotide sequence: TGTGCCAGCAGCCAACGTCCCAGCGGGGGGTGGAATTTT. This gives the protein CASSQRPSGGWNF.